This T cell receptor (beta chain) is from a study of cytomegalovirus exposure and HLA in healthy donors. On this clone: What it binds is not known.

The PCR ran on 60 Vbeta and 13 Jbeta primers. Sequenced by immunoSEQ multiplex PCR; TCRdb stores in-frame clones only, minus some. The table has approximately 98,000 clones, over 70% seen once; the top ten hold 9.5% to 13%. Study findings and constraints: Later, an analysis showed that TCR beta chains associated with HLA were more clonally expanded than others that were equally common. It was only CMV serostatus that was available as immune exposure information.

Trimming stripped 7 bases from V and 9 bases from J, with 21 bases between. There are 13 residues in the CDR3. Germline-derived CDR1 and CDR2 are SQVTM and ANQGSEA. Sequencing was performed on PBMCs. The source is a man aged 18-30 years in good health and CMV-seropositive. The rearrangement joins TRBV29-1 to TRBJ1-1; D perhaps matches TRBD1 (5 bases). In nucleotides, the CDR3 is TGCAGCGCCCTTGGGGGGGAGAATAGTAAAGCTTTCTTT. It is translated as CSALGGENSKAFF.